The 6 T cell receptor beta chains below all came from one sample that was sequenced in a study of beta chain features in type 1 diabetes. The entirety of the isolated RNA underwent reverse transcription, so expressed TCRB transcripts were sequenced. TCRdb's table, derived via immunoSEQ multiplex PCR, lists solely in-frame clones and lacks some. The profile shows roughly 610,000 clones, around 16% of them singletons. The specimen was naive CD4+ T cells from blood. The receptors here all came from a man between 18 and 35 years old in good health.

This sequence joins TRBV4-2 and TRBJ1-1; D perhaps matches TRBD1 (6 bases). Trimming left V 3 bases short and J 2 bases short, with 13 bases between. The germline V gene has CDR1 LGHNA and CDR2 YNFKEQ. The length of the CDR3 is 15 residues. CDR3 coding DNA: TGTGCCAGCAGCCAGGGACATCGGGTCAACACTGAAGCTTTCTTT. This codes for CASSQGHRVNTEAFF.

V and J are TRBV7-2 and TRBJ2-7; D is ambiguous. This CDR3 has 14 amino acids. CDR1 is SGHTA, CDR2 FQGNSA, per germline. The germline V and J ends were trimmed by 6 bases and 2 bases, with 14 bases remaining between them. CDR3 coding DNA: TGTGCCAGCAGTTCTGTAGGTGGCCCCTACGAGCAGTACTTC. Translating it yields CASSSVGGPYEQYF.

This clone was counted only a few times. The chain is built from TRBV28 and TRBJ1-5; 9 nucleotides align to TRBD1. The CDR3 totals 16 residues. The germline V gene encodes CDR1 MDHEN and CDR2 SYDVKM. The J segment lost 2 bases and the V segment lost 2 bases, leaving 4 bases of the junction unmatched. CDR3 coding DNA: TGTGCCAGCAGTTTAAGGACAGGGGTGGGCAATCAGCCCCAGCATTTT. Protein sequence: CASSLRTGVGNQPQHF.

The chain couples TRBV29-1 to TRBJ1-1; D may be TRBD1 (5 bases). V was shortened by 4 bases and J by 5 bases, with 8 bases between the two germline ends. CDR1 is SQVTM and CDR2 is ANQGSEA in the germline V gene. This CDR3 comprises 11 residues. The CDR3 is CSVVRETEAFF. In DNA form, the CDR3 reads TGCAGCGTTGTCAGGGAAACTGAAGCTTTCTTT.

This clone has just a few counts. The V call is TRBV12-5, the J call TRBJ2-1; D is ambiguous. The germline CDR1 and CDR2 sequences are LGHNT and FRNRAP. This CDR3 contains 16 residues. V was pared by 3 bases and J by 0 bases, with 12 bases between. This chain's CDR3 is CASGFSLAGSYNEQFF. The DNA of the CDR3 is TGTGCTAGTGGTTTTTCATTGGCAGGCTCCTACAATGAGCAGTTCTTC.

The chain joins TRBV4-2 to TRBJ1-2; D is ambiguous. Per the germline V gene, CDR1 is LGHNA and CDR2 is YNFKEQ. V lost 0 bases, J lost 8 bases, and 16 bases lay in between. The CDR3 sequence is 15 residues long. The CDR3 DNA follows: TGTGCCAGCAGCCAAGATCCGGCGTCGGTCGGAGGCTACACCTTC. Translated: CASSQDPASVGGYTF.